A single sample is the source of the 28 T cell receptor beta chains below, sequenced in a study of response to subunit inactivated influenza vaccine. TCRdb itself ran the RT-PCR reads through MiXCR, one entry per CDR3 protein. There are around 490,000 distinct CDR3 sequences in the sample; 7.6% occur only once, and approximately 12% lies in the top ten. The source was PBMCs from blood, collected about 24 months after vaccination. Every receptor here comes from a man aged 50 to 69 who received an inactivated influenza vaccine.

The CDR3 sequence: CSARVPGLPYEQYF. In nucleotides, the CDR3 is TGCAGTGCTAGAGTCCCCGGGTTACCCTACGAGCAGTACTTC. This chain uses TRBV20-1 with TRBJ2-7; D unclear. V was shortened by 1 base and J by 2 bases, with 12 bases between the two germline ends. Germline V gene lookup returns CDR1 DFQATT and CDR2 SNEGSKA (reference sequence). The CDR3 extends over 14 amino acids.

This clonotype was observed many times. The V gene is TRBV20-1, the J gene TRBJ1-2; no clear D gene. The germline gives CDR1 DFQATT, CDR2 SNEGSKA (reference sequence). V lost 0 bases and J 4 bases, leaving 9 bases between the germline ends. The CDR3 is made up of 13 amino acids. The CDR3 loop is CSARDDTGYGYTF. CDR3 bases: TGCAGTGCTAGAGATGACACCGGCTATGGCTACACCTTC.

This chain joins TRBV7-2 and TRBJ2-1, with TRBD2 identical over 11 bases. Germline lookup yields CDR1 SGHTA and CDR2 FQGNSA. The CDR3 spans 14 residues. V was clipped by 10 bases and J by 8 bases; unmatched bases: 10. DNA of the CDR3: TGTGCCACGTCGACTAGCGGGATTTCTTATGAGCAGTTCTTC. It encodes CATSTSGISYEQFF.

This clonotype has at least ten counts. The chain links TRBV20-1 to TRBJ1-1; D uncertain. CDR3 size: 14 residues. V dropped 5 bases and J dropped 4 bases, with 17 bases sitting between them. The V gene's germline CDR1 is DFQATT and CDR2 SNEGSKA (reference sequence). The CDR3 region has the DNA TGCAGTGCTCGGGTGGGGATGGGTAGCACTGAAGCTTTCTTT. This gives the protein CSARVGMGSTEAFF.

The chain uses TRBV12-3 or TRBV12-4 and TRBJ2-3, with 9 bases that match TRBD1. The CDR3 loop spans 16 amino acids. The V gene end was trimmed by 2 bases and the J gene end by 4 bases; junction bases not matched to a gene: 7. The CDR3, as DNA: TGTGCCAGCAGTTTACTCCCGGGACAGGGAGCAGATACGCAGTATTTT. Protein: CASSLLPGQGADTQYF.

This chain joins TRBV4-3 and TRBJ2-1; TRBD1 matches 9 bases. With V trimmed by 3 bases and J by 1 base, 10 bases remained unmatched. The germline V gene encodes CDR1 LGHNA and CDR2 YSLEER. This CDR3 has 18 amino acids. The CDR3 sequence: CASSQKTGGMGSYNEQFF. The DNA for the CDR3 is TGCGCCAGCAGCCAGAAGACAGGGGGTATGGGATCCTACAATGAGCAGTTCTTC.

This clonotype was seen at least ten times. This CDR3 reads CASSLDGLTSTDTQYF. The DNA for the CDR3 is TGCGCCAGCAGCTTGGATGGACTAACTAGCACAGATACGCAGTATTTT. V usage is TRBV5-1 and J usage is TRBJ2-3; a possible D gene is TRBD2 (6 bases). CDR3 length: 16 residues. The germline V gene encodes CDR1 SGHRS and CDR2 YFSETQ. Deletions cut 0 bases from V and 0 bases from J, with 11 bases between.

The chain recombines TRBV10-3 with TRBJ2-1; D possibly uses TRBD1 or TRBD2 (6 bases each). CDR1 ENHRY and CDR2 SYGVKD come from the germline V gene. The CDR3 is made up of 16 amino acids. V dropped 0 bases and J dropped 8 bases, with 17 bases sitting between them. As DNA, the CDR3 is TGTGCCATCAGTGAGTCGCGGGGCCCGGCAGGGGATGAGCAGTTCTTC. It codes for CAISESRGPAGDEQFF.

This clonotype was picked up many times. This rearrangement joins TRBV28 to TRBJ2-7; no clear D gene. V gave up 3 bases and J gave up 3 bases, with 6 bases separating them. This CDR3 contains 12 residues. Germline CDR1 MDHEN, CDR2 SYDVKM. The CDR3: CASSFGDYEQYF. The CDR3 DNA follows: TGTGCCAGCAGTTTTGGGGACTACGAGCAGTACTTC.

V and J are TRBV6-1 and TRBJ2-5; 11 positions match TRBD1. The trim removed 6 bases at V and 1 base at J, leaving 7 bases unmatched. In germline, CDR1 is MNHNS, CDR2 SASEGT. The CDR3 extends over 16 amino acids. CDR3 nucleotides: TGTGCCAGCAGCCCACAGGGACAGGGGGGCCAAGAGACCCAGTACTTC. Its translation is CASSPQGQGGQETQYF.

This clonotype was detected ten times or more. The V gene is TRBV20-1, the J gene TRBJ2-5, with TRBD2 matching 8 bases. The CDR3 extends over 14 amino acids. V was clipped by 3 bases and J by 5 bases; unmatched bases: 8. Germline assignment: CDR1 DFQATT and CDR2 SNEGSKA (reference sequence). For the CDR3, the DNA is TGCAGTGCTAGGCGCCCGGCGGGGGGTGAGACCCAGTACTTC. It specifies CSARRPAGGETQYF.

The chain is built from TRBV6-6 and TRBJ2-3, with a possible D match to TRBD2 (5 bases). Germline V gives CDR1 MNHNY, CDR2 SVGAGI (reference sequence). V lost 5 bases and J 5 bases, leaving 11 bases between the germline ends. The CDR3 covers 13 residues. The CDR3 reads CASSRPGGDTQYF. The CDR3 region has the DNA TGTGCCAGCAGTCGTCCTGGAGGAGATACGCAGTATTTT.

The chain couples TRBV7-9 to TRBJ2-3; a weak D match, TRBD1 (6 bases). Germline CDR1 is SEHNR and CDR2 is FQNEAQ (reference sequence). The length of the CDR3 is 11 residues. The V and J ends lost 4 bases and 9 bases respectively, with 8 bases between them. The CDR3 loop is CASSSGTTQYF. The DNA of the CDR3 is TGTGCCAGCAGCTCTGGGACAACGCAGTATTTT.

This clonotype was observed a few times. The chain combines TRBV11-2 with TRBJ2-7; 7 bases match TRBD1. This CDR3 has 16 residues. Germline assignment: CDR1 SGHAT and CDR2 FQNNGV. Unmatched junction bases numbered 11, after V lost 2 bases and J lost 4 bases. The chain's CDR3 is CASSLSIGQAHYEQYF. DNA for the CDR3: TGTGCCAGCAGCTTATCAATCGGACAGGCGCATTACGAGCAGTACTTC.

This clonotype was detected a few times. V gene TRBV11-1 combines with J gene TRBJ2-7, with 13 bases identical to TRBD2. Germline V gene data show CDR1 as SGHAT and CDR2 as FQDESV (reference sequence). The CDR3 is 17 residues long. Trimming at V came to 2 bases and at J to 3 bases, leaving 7 bases not matched to a gene. The CDR3 here is CASSLFRGTSGNYEQYF. The CDR3 bases are TGTGCCAGCAGCTTATTCAGAGGGACTAGCGGGAACTACGAGCAGTACTTC.

Only a few counts were recorded for this clonotype. The V call is TRBV10-3, the J call TRBJ1-1, with unresolved D. CDR1 is ENHRY and CDR2 is SYGVKD in the germline V gene. This CDR3 region has 13 residues. The V and J ends lost 3 bases and 1 base respectively, with 6 bases between them. The CDR3 nucleotides are TGTGCCATCAGTGACATGAAGAACACTGAAGCTTTCTTT. This translates into CAISDMKNTEAFF.

This clonotype was detected a few times. The J gene is TRBJ1-2, the V gene TRBV5-1; tentatively, D is TRBD1 (6 bases). Germline values: CDR1 SGHRS, CDR2 YFSETQ. The CDR3 runs 15 residues. V lost 4 bases, J lost 0 bases, and 13 bases lay in between. CDR3 nucleotides: TGCGCCAGCAGCGCAGGGGTCTCCGCTAACTATGGCTACACCTTC. It specifies CASSAGVSANYGYTF.

CDR3 sequence reads: CASSLGERYQPQHF. DNA of the CDR3: TGTGCCAGCAGCTTGGGAGAGCGGTATCAGCCCCAGCATTTT. The V and J genes are TRBV5-5 and TRBJ1-5; D remains ambiguous. V dropped 0 bases and J dropped 5 bases, with 9 bases sitting between them. The CDR3 runs 14 residues. Germline assignment: CDR1 SGHKS and CDR2 YYEKEE (reference sequence).

This clonotype was seen only a few times. The J gene is TRBJ2-6, the V gene TRBV12-3 or TRBV12-4; 7 bases match TRBD1. The CDR3 is made up of 18 amino acids. V dropped 6 bases and J dropped 3; count of bases not matched to a gene: 14. In nucleotides, the CDR3 is TGTGCCAGCAGCCCACCGGGACAGTCGAGACTTGGGGCCAACGTCCTGACTTTC. This translates into CASSPPGQSRLGANVLTF.

The V call is TRBV20-1, the J call TRBJ2-3; weak D call: TRBD1 (5 bases). The germline CDR1 and CDR2 sequences are DFQATT and SNEGSKA (reference sequence). The V gene lost 3 bases and the J gene lost 3 bases, with 13 bases spanning the gap. The CDR3 is 14 amino acids. CDR3 nucleotide sequence: TGCAGTGCTAGGGTCCAGGGAAAGACAGATACGCAGTATTTT. Residues: CSARVQGKTDTQYF.

This clonotype showed up many times. J is TRBJ2-1 and V is TRBV4-1, with TRBD2 identical over 14 bases. CDR3 length: 19 amino acids. V shed 0 bases and J 3 bases; nucleotides not matched to a gene: 7. Germline V lookup: CDR1 MGHRA, CDR2 YSYEKL. The CDR3, as DNA: TGCGCCAGCAGCCAAGAGTGGACTAGCGGGAGGAGCCGCTACAATGAGCAGTTCTTC. Its protein is CASSQEWTSGRSRYNEQFF.

The chain uses TRBV5-1 and TRBJ2-7; the match to TRBD2 covers 12 bases. CDR3 length equals 14 residues. J gave up 6 bases and V 3 bases, and 4 bases lay outside the gene matches. The germline V gene has CDR1 SGHRS and CDR2 YFSETQ. This CDR3 is CASSSTSGRSEQYF. CDR3 DNA: TGCGCCAGCAGCTCGACTAGCGGGAGAAGCGAGCAGTACTTC.

This clonotype was counted at least ten times. This chain uses TRBV4-1 with TRBJ2-5, with D maybe TRBD1 (7 bases). Germline V gives CDR1 MGHRA, CDR2 YSYEKL. This CDR3 comprises 16 residues. With 0 bases removed from V and 7 bases from J, the gap between germline ends came to 18 bases. CDR3 in amino acids: CASSQDIQGGVATQYF. The CDR3, as DNA: TGCGCCAGCAGCCAAGATATCCAGGGGGGCGTGGCGACCCAGTACTTC.

This sequence joins TRBV12-3 or TRBV12-4 and TRBJ1-1; D is unclear. V shed 3 bases and J shed 1 base, with 6 bases lying between them. The CDR3 totals 13 residues. As DNA, the CDR3 is TGTGCCAGCAGTTTCCAGGCGAACACTGAAGCTTTCTTT. Translated: CASSFQANTEAFF.

In its sample, this clonotype was seen many times. The chain employs TRBV29-1 and TRBJ2-5; a possible D gene is TRBD1 (8 bases). Germline V lookup: CDR1 SQVTM, CDR2 ANQGSEA. This CDR3 region has 13 residues. The V and J ends lost 7 bases and 5 bases respectively, with 17 bases between them. CDR3: CSGGGGQVETQYF. CDR3 bases: TGCAGCGGGGGAGGGGGACAGGTGGAGACCCAGTACTTC.

This clonotype was seen only a few times. The V gene is TRBV18, the J gene TRBJ2-4; 7 bases agree with TRBD1. There are 16 residues in the CDR3. The junction had 2 bases not matched to a gene; V was cut back by 0 bases and J by 0 bases. CDR1 is KGHSH, CDR2 LQKENI, per germline. CDR3 sequence reads: CASSPPNRGAKNIQYF. The DNA of the CDR3 is TGTGCCAGCTCACCACCCAACAGGGGAGCCAAAAACATTCAGTACTTC.

This sequence joins TRBV18 and TRBJ1-2, with 9 bases identical to TRBD1. The J segment lost 10 bases and the V segment lost 3 bases, leaving 6 bases of the junction unmatched. CDR3 length: 13 amino acids. The V gene's germline CDR1 is KGHSH and CDR2 LQKENI. The CDR3 sequence: CASSPGTGPFYTF. CDR3 nucleotide sequence: TGTGCCAGCTCACCCGGGACAGGGCCTTTCTACACCTTC.

This clonotype was seen only a few times. The V call is TRBV7-2, the J call TRBJ2-5, with 7 bases identical to TRBD2. The CDR3 sequence is 14 residues long. The junction had 3 bases not matched to a gene; V was cut back by 1 base and J by 4 bases. From germline, CDR1 is SGHTA and CDR2 FQGNSA. This CDR3 reads CASSLVGEGETQYF. As DNA, the CDR3 is TGTGCCAGCAGCTTAGTAGGGGAGGGAGAGACCCAGTACTTC.